The text below deals with one T cell receptor (beta chain). Participant ages covered about 18 to 90 years across 24 US areas. This specimen comes from a study of blood T cell repertoires in COVID-19. Study at large: The United States, Italy and Spain were the sources of the acute and convalescent COVID-19 samples.

The data were produced by immunoSEQ multiplex PCR, yet TCRdb's version contains in-frame clones alone and is incomplete. There are roughly 360,000 clones in the sample; approximately 90% occur only once, and approximately 1% lies in the top ten. The sequencing sample was made of PBMCs or T cells enriched from blood (not recorded which). The receptor was derived from a woman aged 30 to 39 with acute COVID-19.

The CDR3 DNA is TGTGCCAGCACCCGACAGGACCTCTACAATGAGCAGTTCTTC. Encoded protein: CASTRQDLYNEQFF. This chain links TRBV2 with TRBJ2-1; possible D gene TRBD1, 6 bases. The V gene lost 7 bases and the J gene lost 3 bases, with 13 bases spanning the gap. Germline lookup yields CDR1 SNHLY and CDR2 FYNNEI. This CDR3 spans 14 amino acids. The whole variable domain, remainder taken from reference TRBV2 and TRBJ2-1, is EPEVTQTPSHQVTQMGQEVILRCVPISNHLYFYWYRQILGQKVEFLVSFYNNEISEKSEIFDDQFSVERPDGSNFTLKIRSTKLEDSAMYFCASTRQDLYNEQFFGPGTRLTVL.